A single sample is the source of the 32 T cell receptor beta chains below, sequenced in a study of T cells in tumors after PD-1 blockade. Clones were read by immunoSEQ multiplex PCR, and TCRdb kept only the in-frame ones, dropping some. The data contain some 2,000 clones, roughly 71% of them singletons. The sample was tumor tissue, taken before anti-PD-1 treatment. These TCRs come from a human donor with basal cell carcinoma.

This sequence joins TRBV19 and TRBJ1-6; D gene ambiguous. V dropped 2 bases and J dropped 10 bases, with 12 bases sitting between them. The CDR3 covers 14 residues. Germline V gene sequence: CDR1 LNHDA, CDR2 SQIVND (reference sequence). The CDR3 coding sequence is TGTGCCAGTAGTATAAAGGCCATCGCGTCACCCCTCCACTTT. It translates to CASSIKAIASPLHF.

Comment on this clone: Germline and junction disagree at one end, which may indicate a read error. J is TRBJ1-2 and V is TRBV4-3; 9 nucleotides align to TRBD1. Germline CDR1 is LGHNA and CDR2 is YSLEER. The length of the CDR3 is 15 residues. Here the CDR3 DNA reads TGCGCCAGCAGACAAGCCGGGACAGGGAACAACGGCTACACCTTC. Translated: CASRQAGTGNNGYTF.

In this sample, this clone turned up a few times. DNA of the CDR3: TGTGCCAGCAGCTGGTCGCTAGCGAGTTCCTACGAGCAGTACTTC. Protein sequence: CASSWSLASSYEQYF. The gene calls are TRBV27 and TRBJ2-7; maybe TRBD2 (6 bases). Germline CDR1 reads MNHEY; CDR2 reads SMNVEV (reference sequence). V was cut by 6 bases and J by 1 base, with 16 bases left in between. The CDR3 is 15 amino acids.

A few counts support this clone. The chain is built from TRBV28 and TRBJ1-2; TRBD1 might be the D (5 bases). The germline CDR1 and CDR2 sequences are MDHEN and SYDVKM. Trimming cost V 7 bases and J 3 bases, with 9 bases left between them. The CDR3 sequence is 12 residues long. CDR3 sequence reads: CASTEGDYGYTF. The CDR3 DNA follows: TGTGCCAGCACCGAAGGGGACTATGGCTACACCTTC.

V gene TRBV30 combines with J gene TRBJ2-2, with TRBD2 matching 7 bases. Germline values: CDR1 GTSNPN, CDR2 SVGIG (reference sequence). The CDR3 is made up of 13 amino acids. The junction had 3 bases not matched to a gene; V was cut back by 4 bases and J by 4 bases. This CDR3 reads CAWKRESTGELFF. The CDR3 coding sequence is TGTGCCTGGAAGCGGGAATCCACCGGGGAGCTGTTTTTT.

This chain links TRBV6-6 with TRBJ1-2; no firm D call. The germline V gene encodes CDR1 MNHNY and CDR2 SVGAGI (reference sequence). V lost 0 bases and J lost 6, with 14 bases in between. This CDR3 region has 15 residues. CDR3 loop: CASSYSKDLNHGYTF. DNA for the CDR3: TGTGCCAGCAGTTACTCGAAGGATTTGAATCATGGCTACACCTTC.

V gene TRBV9 combines with J gene TRBJ1-6; D is unclear. Trimming took off 5 bases at V and 9 bases at J, with 15 bases between the two ends. The CDR3 is 14 residues long. Germline loops: CDR1 SGDLS, CDR2 YYNGEE. CDR3 DNA: TGTGCCAGCAGTCTTGAGGGTGGCGGTTCACCCCTCCACTTT. This encodes CASSLEGGGSPLHF.

CDR3 region: CASSFQGLEGETQYF. The CDR3 DNA reads TGTGCCAGCAGTTTTCAGGGGCTGGAGGGAGAGACCCAGTACTTC. The rearrangement joins TRBV28 to TRBJ2-5, with D perhaps being TRBD1 or TRBD2 (6 bases each). Germline V CDR1 and CDR2: MDHEN, SYDVKM. The V end was cut by 3 bases, the J end by 4 bases, with 15 bases between. The CDR3 loop spans 15 amino acids.

The V gene is TRBV28, the J gene TRBJ2-7; 8 bases are a match to TRBD2. With 3 bases clipped from V and 4 bases from J, the junction kept 14 bases outside the gene matches. The CDR3 runs to 17 residues. Germline V gene data show CDR1 as MDHEN and CDR2 as SYDVKM. CDR3 protein: CASSFLSGRTGFYEQYF. Written as DNA, the CDR3 is TGTGCCAGCAGTTTTTTGAGCGGGAGAACAGGTTTTTACGAGCAGTACTTC.

CDR3 DNA sequence: TGTGCCAGCAACCCTCTCACGCCGGACAGGGGTAGAGTTTATACGCAGTATTTT. Protein: CASNPLTPDRGRVYTQYF. This rearrangement joins TRBV28 to TRBJ2-3, with TRBD1 matching 9 bases. The CDR3 is 18 amino acids. Germline V CDR1 and CDR2: MDHEN, SYDVKM. V gave up 7 bases and J gave up 7 bases; unmatched junction bases: 21.

The rearrangement uses TRBV27 and TRBJ1-4; TRBD1 aligns across 9 bases. This CDR3 comprises 15 residues. Germline V CDR1 and CDR2: MNHEY, SMNVEV (reference sequence). After removal of 5 bases from V and 5 bases from J, the junction contained 6 bases not matched to a gene. The chain's CDR3 is CASSPTGGGNEKLFF. Here the CDR3 DNA reads TGTGCCAGCAGTCCGACAGGGGGAGGGAATGAAAAACTGTTTTTT. Supplemented by reference TRBV27 and TRBJ1-4, the full variable domain reads EAQVTQNPRYLITVTGKKLTVTCSQNMNHEYMSWYRQDPGLGLRQIYYSMNVEVTDKGDVPEGYKVSRKEKRNFPLILESPSPNQTSLYFCASSPTGGGNEKLFFGSGTQLSVL.

This chain links TRBV5-1 with TRBJ2-5, with 8 bases lining up with TRBD2. The CDR3 loop spans 16 amino acids. Trimming took 0 bases from V and 2 from J; bases not matched to a gene: 6. The V gene's germline CDR1 is SGHRS and CDR2 YFSETQ. DNA for the CDR3: TGCGCCAGCAGCTTGGCCGGGTCTAGCGGGCAAGAGACCCAGTACTTC. Protein sequence: CASSLAGSSGQETQYF.

This clone occurred a few times. CDR3 amino acids: CASSTSTGKGEKLFF. The CDR3 DNA reads as TGTGCCAGCAGCACAAGTACAGGGAAGGGCGAAAAACTGTTTTTT. This chain links TRBV9 with TRBJ1-4; maybe TRBD1 (6 bases). V was shortened by 4 bases and J by 8 bases, with 18 bases between the two germline ends. The germline gives CDR1 SGDLS, CDR2 YYNGEE. This CDR3 spans 15 amino acids.

The chain couples TRBV7-6 to TRBJ2-1, with D uncertain. The V end was cut by 1 base, the J end by 7 bases, with 8 bases between. Germline CDR1 SGHVS, CDR2 FNYEAQ. The CDR3 extends over 13 amino acids. In DNA form, the CDR3 reads TGTGCCAGCAGCTTAGGGCTTGATAATGAGCAGTTCTTC. Protein product: CASSLGLDNEQFF.

The chain has TRBV6-2 or TRBV6-3 and TRBJ2-2; 8 positions match TRBD1. The V gene's germline CDR1 is MNHEY and CDR2 SVGEGT. This CDR3 region has 15 residues. The ends lost 5 bases at V and 6 bases at J; junction bases unmatched: 8. This chain's CDR3 is CASSLQGAGAGELFF. Here the CDR3 DNA reads TGTGCCAGCAGTCTGCAGGGGGCTGGGGCCGGGGAGCTGTTTTTT.

By frequency in the sample, this clone is large (0.1 to 1%). This sequence joins TRBV29-1 and TRBJ2-3, with TRBD2 matching over 7 bases. The CDR3 has 13 residues. J gave up 2 bases and V 4 bases, and 3 bases lay outside the gene matches. The germline CDR1 and CDR2 sequences are SQVTM and ANQGSEA. The CDR3 is CSVVGTTTDTQYF. CDR3 coding DNA: TGCAGCGTTGTAGGGACTACCACAGATACGCAGTATTTT.

The chain uses TRBV27 and TRBJ2-5; either TRBD1 or TRBD2 may fit D (7 bases each). The J call may be wrong; the DNA end is better matched by TRBJ2-7. This CDR3 has 13 amino acids. CDR1 and CDR2 from the germline V gene are MNHEY and SMNVEV (reference sequence). Written as DNA, the CDR3 is TGTGCCAGCAGCTCAGGGGGGGCCTACGAGCAGTACTTC. Encoded protein: CASSSGGAYEQYF.

The chain employs TRBV6-1 and TRBJ1-1; D not resolved. V was trimmed by 8 bases and J by 2 bases, leaving 6 bases between them. This CDR3 region has 11 residues. Germline lookup yields CDR1 MNHNS and CDR2 SASEGT. The CDR3 loop reads CASGENTEAFF. As DNA, the CDR3 is TGTGCCAGCGGGGAAAACACTGAAGCTTTCTTT.

This sequence joins TRBV3-1 (or the pseudogene TRBV3-2) and TRBJ1-5; 8 bases fit TRBD1. CDR1 and CDR2 from the germline V gene are LGHDT and YNNKEL (reference sequence). CDR3 length equals 17 residues. Trimming at V came to 2 bases and at J to 0 bases, leaving 6 bases not matched to a gene. CDR3: CASSQSRGRRSNQPQHF. The CDR3 nucleotides are TGTGCCAGCAGCCAAAGCAGGGGGCGGCGTAGCAATCAGCCCCAGCATTTT.

This chain links TRBV7-9 with TRBJ2-7; D gene ambiguous. The CDR3 is 13 residues long. Germline CDR1 reads SEHNR; CDR2 reads FQNEAQ (reference sequence). Trimming pared 5 bases from V and 7 bases from J, leaving 15 bases between. CDR3 nucleotides: TGTGCCAGCAGCAACCCACCCCCTAAGGAGCAGTACTTC. It translates to CASSNPPPKEQYF.

The rearrangement joins TRBV5-1 to TRBJ2-1; 7 nucleotides line up with TRBD1. The J segment lost 9 bases and the V segment lost 0 bases, leaving 18 bases of the junction unmatched. The V gene's germline CDR1 is SGHRS and CDR2 YFSETQ. The CDR3 is 18 amino acids. CDR3 sequence: CASSLGHSGSRGHGEQFF. In DNA, the CDR3 is TGCGCCAGCAGCTTGGGGCATTCTGGTAGTAGGGGGCATGGTGAGCAGTTCTTC. The full variable domain, with the rest looked up from reference TRBV5-1 and TRBJ2-1, is KAGVTQTPRYLIKTRGQQVTLSCSPISGHRSVSWYQQTPGQGLQFLFEYFSETQRNKGNFPGRFSGRQFSNSRSEMNVSTLELGDSALYLCASSLGHSGSRGHGEQFFGPGTRLTVL.

The chain joins TRBV28 to TRBJ2-2; no definite D call. Between the trimmed V and J ends, which lost 3 bases and 6 bases, there was a span of 11 bases. Germline loops: CDR1 MDHEN, CDR2 SYDVKM. This CDR3 is 14 amino acids long. The CDR3 loop reads CASSLHVQPGELFF. In DNA form, the CDR3 reads TGTGCCAGCAGTTTGCATGTCCAGCCCGGGGAGCTGTTTTTT.

V usage is TRBV5-1 and J usage is TRBJ2-7; the D gene is possibly TRBD2 (6 bases). V was pared by 2 bases and J by 6 bases, with 18 bases between. Germline V lookup: CDR1 SGHRS, CDR2 YFSETQ. The CDR3 has 15 residues. CDR3 residues: CASSLLPGVYSEQYF. The CDR3 bases are TGCGCCAGCAGCTTACTGCCGGGAGTATATTCCGAGCAGTACTTC.

The gene calls are TRBV14 and TRBJ2-7; D gene ambiguous. V dropped 1 base and J dropped 3 bases, with 10 bases sitting between them. There are 14 residues in the CDR3. Per the germline V gene, CDR1 is SGHDN and CDR2 is FVKESK. CDR3 nucleotides: TGTGCCAGCAGCCAAGGACGGACCTTCTACGAGCAGTACTTC. It specifies CASSQGRTFYEQYF.

This chain uses TRBV5-1 with TRBJ1-1, with D hard to call. This CDR3 is 14 amino acids long. CDR1 is SGHRS and CDR2 is YFSETQ in the germline V gene. The V gene lost 0 bases and the J gene lost 0 bases, with 6 bases spanning the gap. The CDR3: CASSLGSLNTEAFF. The CDR3 region has the DNA TGCGCCAGCAGCTTGGGATCGTTGAACACTGAAGCTTTCTTT.

This chain uses TRBV5-1 with TRBJ1-2, with TRBD1 identical over 8 bases. Trimming took 2 bases from V and 3 from J; bases not matched to a gene: 3. Germline V gene lookup returns CDR1 SGHRS and CDR2 YFSETQ. CDR3 size: 14 residues. As DNA, the CDR3 is TGCGCCAGCAGCTTTTCAGGGGGCGACTATGGCTACACCTTC. Amino acids: CASSFSGGDYGYTF.

The chain recombines TRBV19 with TRBJ2-5, with D possibly matching TRBD2 (5 bases). CDR1 LNHDA and CDR2 SQIVND come from the germline V gene (reference sequence). The CDR3 length is 14 residues. Trimming shortened V by 7 bases and J by 5 bases, and 17 bases separated the two germline ends. CDR3 region: CASKTRGPGETQYF. The CDR3 coding sequence is TGTGCCAGTAAAACCCGGGGTCCGGGGGAGACCCAGTACTTC.

This clone was counted a few times. This chain uses TRBV27 with TRBJ2-7, with 9 bases that match TRBD2. Germline CDR1 is MNHEY and CDR2 is SMNVEV (reference sequence). This CDR3 region has 16 residues. Trimming at V came to 2 bases and at J to 5 bases, leaving 10 bases not matched to a gene. The DNA of the CDR3 is TGTGCCAGCAGTTTAATAAAAGCGGGAGGCCCCCACGAGCAGTACTTC. This translates into CASSLIKAGGPHEQYF.

For the CDR3, the DNA is TGTGCCAGCAGTGAAGTCCTGGGACTAGCAACTTACAATGAGCAGTTCTTC. It specifies CASSEVLGLATYNEQFF. The J gene is TRBJ2-1, the V gene TRBV6-1; 9 bases are shared with TRBD2. The CDR3 is 17 amino acids. In germline, CDR1 is MNHNS, CDR2 SASEGT. Trimming took 1 base from V and 4 from J; bases not matched to a gene: 8.

In this sample, this clone turned up a few times. J is TRBJ1-5 and V is TRBV7-2; TRBD1 matches at 11 bases. Unmatched junction bases numbered 13, after V lost 5 bases and J lost 4 bases. Germline CDR1 reads SGHTA; CDR2 reads FQGNSA. The CDR3 has 18 amino acids. The CDR3 is CASSPWTGGTFSNQPQHF. The CDR3 DNA reads as TGTGCCAGCAGCCCTTGGACAGGGGGCACTTTTAGTAATCAGCCCCAGCATTTT.

The J gene is TRBJ1-1, the V gene TRBV12-3 or TRBV12-4; D gene unclear. There are 11 residues in the CDR3. Trimming removed 1 base at V and 8 bases at J, with 5 bases between. In DNA form, the CDR3 reads TGTGCCAGCAGTTTAGGTGGGGAAGCTTTCTTT. This gives the protein CASSLGGEAFF.

This chain links TRBV15 with TRBJ1-5, with TRBD1 identical over 7 bases. CDR1 is LNHNV and CDR2 is YYDKDF in the germline V gene (reference sequence). The J segment lost 1 base and the V segment lost 3 bases, leaving 3 bases of the junction unmatched. The CDR3 totals 15 residues. The CDR3 sequence is CATSRTGQSNQPQHF. Written as DNA, the CDR3 is TGTGCCACCAGCAGGACAGGGCAGAGCAATCAGCCCCAGCATTTT. The full variable domain, with the rest looked up from reference TRBV15 and TRBJ1-5, is DAMVIQNPRYQVTQFGKPVTLSCSQTLNHNVMYWYQQKSSQAPKLLFHYYDKDFNNEADTPDNFQSRRPNTSFCFLDIRSPGLGDTAMYLCATSRTGQSNQPQHFGDGTRLSIL.